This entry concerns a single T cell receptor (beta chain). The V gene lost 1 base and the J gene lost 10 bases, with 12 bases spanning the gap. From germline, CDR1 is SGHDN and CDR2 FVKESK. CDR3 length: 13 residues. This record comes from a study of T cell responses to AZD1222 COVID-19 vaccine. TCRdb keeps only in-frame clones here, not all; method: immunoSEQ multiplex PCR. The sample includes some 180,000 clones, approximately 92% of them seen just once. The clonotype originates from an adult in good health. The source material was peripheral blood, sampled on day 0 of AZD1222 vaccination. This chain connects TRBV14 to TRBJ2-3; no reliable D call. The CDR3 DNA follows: TGTGCCAGCAGCCAAGGGGCTACCCGGGCGCAGTATTTT. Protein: CASSQGATRAQYF.